This T cell receptor beta chain was identified during a study of T cell responses to AZD1222 COVID-19 vaccine. The study's findings and limits: Researchers took repertoire samples only after the peak T cell response had come.

Looked up from germline, CDR1 is SGHAT and CDR2 is FQNNGV. The CDR3 consists of 15 residues. V gave up 5 bases and J gave up 7 bases, with 15 bases separating them. Regarding this clone: As yet, its antigen is unknown.

TCRdb's table, derived via immunoSEQ multiplex PCR, lists solely in-frame clones and lacks some. The table lists roughly 120,000 clones, over 75% of them singletons. This material consisted of peripheral blood, taken on day 0 of AZD1222 vaccination. The source of this sequence is an adult in good health. The V gene is TRBV11-2, the J gene TRBJ1-6; D remains unclear. Written as DNA, the CDR3 is TGTGCCAGCAGCCCGCGCGGCGCTTCAAATTCACCCCTCCACTTT. It translates to CASSPRGASNSPLHF.